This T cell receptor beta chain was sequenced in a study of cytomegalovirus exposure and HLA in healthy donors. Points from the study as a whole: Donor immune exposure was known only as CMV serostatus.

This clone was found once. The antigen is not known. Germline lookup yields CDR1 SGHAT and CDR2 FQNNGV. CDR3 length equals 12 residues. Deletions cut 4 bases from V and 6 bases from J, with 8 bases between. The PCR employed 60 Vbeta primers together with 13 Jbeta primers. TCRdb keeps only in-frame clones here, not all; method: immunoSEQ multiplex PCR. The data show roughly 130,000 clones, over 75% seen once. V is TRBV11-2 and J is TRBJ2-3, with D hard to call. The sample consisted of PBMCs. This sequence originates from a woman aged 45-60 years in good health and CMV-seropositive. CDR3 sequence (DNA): TGTGCCAGCAGCTCAGAGAGGGATACGCAGTATTTT. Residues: CASSSERDTQYF.